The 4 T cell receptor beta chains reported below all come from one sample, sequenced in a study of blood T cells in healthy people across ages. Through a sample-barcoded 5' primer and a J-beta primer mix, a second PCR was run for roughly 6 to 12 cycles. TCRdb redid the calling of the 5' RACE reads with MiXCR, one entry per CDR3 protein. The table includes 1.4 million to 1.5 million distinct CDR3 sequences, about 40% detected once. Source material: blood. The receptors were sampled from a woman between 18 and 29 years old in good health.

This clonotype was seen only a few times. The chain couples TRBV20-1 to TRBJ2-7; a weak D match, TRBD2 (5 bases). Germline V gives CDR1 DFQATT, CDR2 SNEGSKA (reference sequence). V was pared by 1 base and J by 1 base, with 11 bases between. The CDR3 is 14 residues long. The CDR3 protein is CSARASGKSYEQYF. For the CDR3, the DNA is TGCAGTGCTAGAGCCAGCGGCAAGTCCTACGAGCAGTACTTC.

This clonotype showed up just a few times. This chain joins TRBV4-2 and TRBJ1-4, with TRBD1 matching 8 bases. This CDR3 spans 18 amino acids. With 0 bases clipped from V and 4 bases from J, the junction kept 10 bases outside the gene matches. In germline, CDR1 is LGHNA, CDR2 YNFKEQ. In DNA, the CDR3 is TGTGCCAGCAGCCAAGATGAGGCAGGGGGCGCTTTTAATGAAAAACTGTTTTTT. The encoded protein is CASSQDEAGGAFNEKLFF.

The CDR3 nucleotides are TGTGCCACCAGTGACAACAGGGAAGGGGGAGAGACCCAGTACTTC. Translating it yields CATSDNREGGETQYF. The chain joins TRBV24-1 to TRBJ2-7; D possibly corresponds to TRBD1 (6 bases). The J call may be in error: the DNA end matches TRBJ2-5 better. The CDR3 spans 15 residues. The germline V gene encodes CDR1 KGHDR and CDR2 SFDVKD.

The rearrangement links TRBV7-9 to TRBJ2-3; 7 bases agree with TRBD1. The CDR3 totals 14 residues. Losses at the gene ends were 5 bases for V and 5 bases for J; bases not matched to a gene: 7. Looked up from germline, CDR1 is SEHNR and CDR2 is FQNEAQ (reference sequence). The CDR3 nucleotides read TGTGCCAGCAGCGCCAGGGGGTATGGAGATACGCAGTATTTT. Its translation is CASSARGYGDTQYF.